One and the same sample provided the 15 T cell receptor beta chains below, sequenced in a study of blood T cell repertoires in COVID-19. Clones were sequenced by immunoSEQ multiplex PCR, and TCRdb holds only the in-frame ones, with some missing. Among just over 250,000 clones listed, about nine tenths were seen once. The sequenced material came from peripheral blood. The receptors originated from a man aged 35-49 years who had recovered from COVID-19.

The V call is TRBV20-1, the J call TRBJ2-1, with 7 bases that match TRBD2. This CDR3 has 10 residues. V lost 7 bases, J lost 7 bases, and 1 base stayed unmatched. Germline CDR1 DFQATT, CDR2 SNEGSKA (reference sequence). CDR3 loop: CSGGGNEQFF. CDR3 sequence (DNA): TGCAGTGGGGGGGGTAATGAGCAGTTCTTC.

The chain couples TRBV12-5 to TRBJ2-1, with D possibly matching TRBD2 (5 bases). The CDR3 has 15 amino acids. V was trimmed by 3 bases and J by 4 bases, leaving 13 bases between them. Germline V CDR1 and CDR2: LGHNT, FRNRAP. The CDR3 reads CASGLRISEYNEQFF. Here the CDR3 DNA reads TGTGCTAGTGGTTTACGGATTAGCGAGTACAATGAGCAGTTCTTC.

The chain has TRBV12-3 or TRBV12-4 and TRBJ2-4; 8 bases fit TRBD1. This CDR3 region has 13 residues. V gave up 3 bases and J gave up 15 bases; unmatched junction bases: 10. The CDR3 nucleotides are TGTGCCAGCAGTTTGGGACAGGCTAAACCGGGGTACTTC. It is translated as CASSLGQAKPGYF.

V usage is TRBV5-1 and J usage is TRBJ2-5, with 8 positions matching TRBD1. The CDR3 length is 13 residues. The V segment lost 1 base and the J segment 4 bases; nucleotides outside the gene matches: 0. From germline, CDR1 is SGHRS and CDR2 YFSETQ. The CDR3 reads CASSLTGGETQYF. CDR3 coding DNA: TGCGCCAGCAGCTTGACAGGGGGAGAGACCCAGTACTTC.

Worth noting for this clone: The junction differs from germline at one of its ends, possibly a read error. In DNA form, the CDR3 reads TGTGCCAGCAGCTTCCTTACTAGCGGGGCCCTTTTC. It translates to CASSFLTSGALF. The J gene is TRBJ2-7, the V gene TRBV5-6; 10 nucleotides align to TRBD2. Germline V gene sequence: CDR1 SGHDT, CDR2 YYEEEE. The CDR3 totals 12 residues.

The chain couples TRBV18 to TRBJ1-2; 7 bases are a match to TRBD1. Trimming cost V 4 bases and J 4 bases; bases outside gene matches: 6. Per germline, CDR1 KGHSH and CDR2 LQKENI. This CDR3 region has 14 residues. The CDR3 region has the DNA TGTGCCAGCTCACTCTCTCGGGACAGCTATGGCTACACCTTC. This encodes CASSLSRDSYGYTF.

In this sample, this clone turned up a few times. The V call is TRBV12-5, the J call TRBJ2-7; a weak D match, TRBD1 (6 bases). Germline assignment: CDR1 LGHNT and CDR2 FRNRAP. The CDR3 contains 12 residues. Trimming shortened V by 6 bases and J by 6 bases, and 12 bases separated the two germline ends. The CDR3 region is CASGTGQGEQYF. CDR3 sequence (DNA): TGTGCTAGTGGAACAGGGCAGGGCGAGCAGTACTTC.

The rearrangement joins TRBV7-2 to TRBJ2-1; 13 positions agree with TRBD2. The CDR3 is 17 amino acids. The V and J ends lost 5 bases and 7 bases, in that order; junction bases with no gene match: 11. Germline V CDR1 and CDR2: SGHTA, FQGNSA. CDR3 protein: CASSRTSGRMRENEQFF. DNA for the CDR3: TGTGCCAGCAGCCGGACTAGCGGGAGAATGAGAGAAAATGAGCAGTTCTTC. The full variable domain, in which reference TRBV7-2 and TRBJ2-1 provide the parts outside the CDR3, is GAGVSQSPSNKVTEKGKDVELRCDPISGHTALYWYRQSLGQGLEFLIYFQGNSAPDKSGLPSDRFSAERTGGSVSTLTIQRTQQEDSAVYLCASSRTSGRMRENEQFFGPGTRLTVL.

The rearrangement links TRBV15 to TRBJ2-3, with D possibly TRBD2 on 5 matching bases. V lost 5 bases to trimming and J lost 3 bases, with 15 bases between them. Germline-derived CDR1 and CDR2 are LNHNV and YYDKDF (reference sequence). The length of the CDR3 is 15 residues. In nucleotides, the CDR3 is TGTGCCACCAGCGGAGCGGCCCCGGGGACAGATACGCAGTATTTT. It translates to CATSGAAPGTDTQYF.

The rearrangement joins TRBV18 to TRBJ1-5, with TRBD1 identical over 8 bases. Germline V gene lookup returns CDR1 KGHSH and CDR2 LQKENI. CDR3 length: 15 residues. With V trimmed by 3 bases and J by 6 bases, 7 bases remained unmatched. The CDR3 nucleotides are TGTGCCAGCTCACCCCCTGGACAGGGAGGTCAGCCCCAGCATTTT. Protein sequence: CASSPPGQGGQPQHF.

For the CDR3, the DNA is TGTGCCAGCAGTTACTCTGGGGAGGCCCCCTATGGCTACACCTTC. Translating it yields CASSYSGEAPYGYTF. This chain links TRBV6-5 with TRBJ1-2; D not resolved. The CDR3 spans 15 residues. Germline CDR1 reads MNHEY; CDR2 reads SVGAGI. V was shortened by 0 bases and J by 4 bases, with 12 bases between the two germline ends.

The CDR3 reads CASRRQAFNTEAFF. The DNA for the CDR3 is TGTGCCAGCAGGCGACAGGCGTTTAACACTGAAGCTTTCTTT. The V call is TRBV6-4, the J call TRBJ1-1; perhaps TRBD1 as D (6 bases). The V and J ends lost 6 bases and 2 bases respectively, with 13 bases between them. Germline-derived CDR1 and CDR2 are MRHNA and SNTAGT. The CDR3 has 14 amino acids.

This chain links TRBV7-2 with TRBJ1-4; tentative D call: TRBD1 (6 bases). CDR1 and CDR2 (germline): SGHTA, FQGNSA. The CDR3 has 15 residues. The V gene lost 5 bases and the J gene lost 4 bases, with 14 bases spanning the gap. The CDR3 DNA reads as TGTGCCAGCAGCCGGGGGGGACAAATTAATGAAAAACTGTTTTTT. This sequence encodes CASSRGGQINEKLFF.

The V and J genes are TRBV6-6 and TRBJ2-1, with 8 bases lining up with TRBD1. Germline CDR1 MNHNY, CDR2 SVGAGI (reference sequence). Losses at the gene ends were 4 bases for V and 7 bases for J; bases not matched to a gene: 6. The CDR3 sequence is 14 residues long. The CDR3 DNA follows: TGTGCCAGCAGTTTCCCGGGACAGGAGAATGAGCAGTTCTTC. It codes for CASSFPGQENEQFF.

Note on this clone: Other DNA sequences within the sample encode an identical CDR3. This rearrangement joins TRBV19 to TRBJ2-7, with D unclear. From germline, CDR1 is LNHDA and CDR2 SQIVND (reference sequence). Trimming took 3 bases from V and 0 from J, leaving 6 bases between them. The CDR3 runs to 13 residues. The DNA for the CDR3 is TGTGCCAGTAGTATCTCGTCCTCCTACGAGCAGTACTTC. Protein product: CASSISSSYEQYF.